Listed here are 10 T cell receptor beta chains from one sample, sequenced in a study of blood T cell repertoires in COVID-19. Sequenced by immunoSEQ multiplex PCR; TCRdb stores in-frame clones only, minus some. The sample lists 45,000 to 55,000 clones, 86% occurring once. Source material: peripheral blood. The receptors were sampled from a man in his 70s with active COVID-19.

This chain connects TRBV6-2 or TRBV6-3 to TRBJ1-1; D gene uncertain. With 2 bases removed from V and 3 bases from J, the gap between germline ends came to 4 bases. The V gene's germline CDR1 is MNHEY and CDR2 SVGEGT. This CDR3 is built from 12 residues. The chain's CDR3 is CASSYPYTEAFF. In nucleotides, the CDR3 is TGTGCCAGCAGTTACCCTTACACTGAAGCTTTCTTT.

The chain has TRBV5-5 and TRBJ2-7; D possibly corresponds to TRBD1 (6 bases). CDR3 size: 15 residues. Germline values: CDR1 SGHKS, CDR2 YYEKEE (reference sequence). Deletions cut 6 bases from V and 6 bases from J, with 22 bases between. The CDR3 bases are TGTGCCAGCACCTCACGGACAGCCCTAAACGGCGAGCAGTACTTC. Residues: CASTSRTALNGEQYF.

The chain couples TRBV12-3 or TRBV12-4 to TRBJ2-5; a possible D gene is TRBD2 (6 bases). This CDR3 region has 12 residues. Trimming took off 5 bases at V and 7 bases at J, with 11 bases between the two ends. The CDR3 nucleotides are TGTGCCAGCAGTAACTTGGGGGGGACCCAGTACTTC. Protein sequence: CASSNLGGTQYF.

The chain joins TRBV7-2 to TRBJ2-3; D is unclear. V was trimmed by 1 base and J by 1 base, leaving 12 bases between them. Germline CDR1 reads SGHTA; CDR2 reads FQGNSA. The CDR3 is 16 amino acids. CDR3 sequence: CASSLDVALGTDTQYF. The CDR3 nucleotides read TGTGCCAGCAGCTTAGATGTTGCTTTAGGCACAGATACGCAGTATTTT.

The chain links TRBV7-2 to TRBJ2-5; no reliable D call. This CDR3 has 13 amino acids. Germline CDR1 is SGHTA and CDR2 is FQGNSA. V was cut by 4 bases and J by 7 bases, with 13 bases left in between. This CDR3 reads CASSSDTVRTQYF. In DNA, the CDR3 is TGTGCCAGCAGCTCCGACACGGTGAGGACCCAGTACTTC. Full variable domain (missing parts from reference TRBV7-2 and TRBJ2-5): GAGVSQSPSNKVTEKGKDVELRCDPISGHTALYWYRQSLGQGLEFLIYFQGNSAPDKSGLPSDRFSAERTGGSVSTLTIQRTQQEDSAVYLCASSSDTVRTQYFGPGTRLLVL.

The chain employs TRBV2 and TRBJ1-5, with D perhaps matching TRBD1 (6 bases). Germline values: CDR1 SNHLY, CDR2 FYNNEI. Trimming took off 4 bases at V and 4 bases at J, with 11 bases between the two ends. CDR3 size: 14 residues. CDR3 protein: CASSVERGNQPQHF. The CDR3 DNA sequence: TGTGCCAGCAGTGTAGAGAGGGGGAATCAGCCCCAGCATTTT.

The chain is built from TRBV5-1 and TRBJ2-1, with D hard to call. The V end lost 4 bases, the J end lost 12 bases, and 17 bases lay between the germline ends. This CDR3 spans 13 amino acids. Germline values: CDR1 SGHRS, CDR2 YFSETQ. The CDR3 here is CASSLSFQEAQFF. The CDR3 DNA follows: TGCGCCAGCAGCCTAAGTTTCCAAGAAGCGCAGTTCTTC.

The chain links TRBV7-9 to TRBJ2-3; D is perhaps TRBD2 (5 bases). There are 12 residues in the CDR3. Looked up from germline, CDR1 is SEHNR and CDR2 is FQNEAQ (reference sequence). V lost 7 bases, J lost 4 bases, and 9 bases lay in between. This CDR3 is CASNSRADTQYF. CDR3 bases: TGTGCCAGCAACTCGAGGGCAGATACGCAGTATTTT.

The V call is TRBV3-1 (or the pseudogene TRBV3-2), the J call TRBJ1-1; D is undetermined. The CDR3 covers 15 residues. CDR1 and CDR2 from the germline V gene are LGHDT and YNNKEL (reference sequence). V was pared by 0 bases and J by 5 bases, with 13 bases between. The CDR3 sequence is CASSQENLGGTEAFF. The CDR3 nucleotides are TGTGCCAGCAGCCAAGAAAACCTTGGCGGGACTGAAGCTTTCTTT.

This clone was picked up a small number of times. The genes are TRBV6-2 or TRBV6-3 and TRBJ2-7; the D gene is possibly TRBD1 (6 bases). Germline loops: CDR1 MNHEY, CDR2 SVGEGT. The CDR3 consists of 16 residues. Between the trimmed V and J ends, which lost 4 bases and 0 bases, there was a span of 16 bases. CDR3 in amino acids: CASSSLGTKSSYEQYF. The CDR3 DNA reads TGTGCCAGCAGTTCGCTAGGGACAAAGAGCTCCTACGAGCAGTACTTC.